This T cell receptor (beta chain) was obtained from a study of molecular identifiers for immune sequencing clone quantification. Study in general: Split five ways in replicates, RNA from around 20,000 or 99,000 naive CD8 cells had four portions sequenced.

Overall study findings and caveats: One cell's worth of spiked Jurkat TCR RNA was reportedly detectable among 900,000 to 1,000,000 naive cells. Molecules of identical TCR sharing a barcode could underestimate highly expanded clone sizes.

Germline-derived CDR1 and CDR2 are LNHNV and YYDKDF (reference sequence). V lost 6 bases to trimming and J lost 7 bases, with 15 bases between them. This CDR3 comprises 14 residues. Previously described methods and listed TCR primers were used for bulk TCR libraries. TCRdb reprocessed the PCR reads via MiXCR and lists one record per CDR3 protein. Here the sample spans around 86,000 distinct CDR3 sequences, under 20% being singletons. This clonotype was found many times. What it binds is not known. This chain links TRBV15 with TRBJ2-2; D tentatively fits TRBD1 or TRBD2 (5 bases each). The material sequenced was naive CD8+ T cells from blood, with Jurkat cell RNA spiked in. Subset of the sample: FACS-sorted CD8+CD4-CCR7+CD45RA+ naive T cells. The receptor was derived from a human donor in good health. Some libraries in this study had Jurkat cell RNA spiked in. The CDR3 loop reads CATSDTPGLGELFF. Written as DNA, the CDR3 is TGTGCCACCAGTGACACACCGGGGCTCGGGGAGCTGTTTTTT.